This T cell receptor (beta chain) derives from a study of blood T cell repertoires in COVID-19. As processed by the authors: Researchers report that nucleated cell counts were estimated from reference gene primer amplification. Data came from immunoSEQ multiplex PCR; TCRdb stores just in-frame clones and leaves some out. Clone size and the V and J calls come from that table; the DNA yielded D and trimming. Altogether under 140,000 clones are present, 80% to 90% being singletons, with the ten largest covering about 15%. Looked up from germline, CDR1 is SNHLY and CDR2 is FYNNEI. The CDR3 consists of 14 residues. V was trimmed by 6 bases and J by 0 bases, leaving 12 bases between them.

This chain connects TRBV2 to TRBJ2-7; D possibly corresponds to TRBD2 (6 bases). This sequence was found in a woman between 55 and 75 years old with acute or convalescent COVID-19. The sequenced material came from peripheral blood. The CDR3 nucleotides read TGTGCCAGCAGGGCGGGGATGAGCTCCTACGAGCAGTACTTC. It is translated as CASRAGMSSYEQYF.